The 10 T cell receptor beta chains below come from one sample, sequenced in a study of shared clonotypes between healthy human individuals. Clones were sequenced by immunoSEQ multiplex PCR, and TCRdb holds only the in-frame ones, with some missing. The repertoire holds about 2.3 million clones, more than 85% seen once, with about 0.39% in the top ten. Sequenced input: naive CD4+ T cells from PBMCs. Stated subset: CD45RA+ positively selected. The receptors here all came from a man aged 18-30 years in good health. Some clones in this sample may be carry-over from other donors' samples.

The gene calls are TRBV5-1 and TRBJ1-6; no definite D call. The CDR3 totals 14 residues. V dropped 0 bases and J dropped 10 bases, with 11 bases sitting between them. The germline gives CDR1 SGHRS, CDR2 YFSETQ. In nucleotides, the CDR3 is TGCGCCAGCAGCTTGGCGGGCATTCCATCACCCCTCCACTTT. Amino acid sequence: CASSLAGIPSPLHF.

The chain is built from TRBV18 and TRBJ2-2; TRBD1 or TRBD2 may be the D gene (5 bases each). Germline CDR1 reads KGHSH; CDR2 reads LQKENI. The V and J ends lost 4 bases and 1 base respectively, with 13 bases between them. The CDR3 sequence is 16 residues long. The CDR3 nucleotides are TGTGCCAGCTCACGGTCCGGGACGGTGAACACCGGGGAGCTGTTTTTT. Its translation: CASSRSGTVNTGELFF.

The rearrangement links TRBV14 to TRBJ2-1; 7 positions agree with TRBD2. The J segment lost 2 bases and the V segment lost 0 bases, leaving 4 bases of the junction unmatched. Germline CDR1 and CDR2: SGHDN and FVKESK. CDR3 size: 16 residues. The CDR3 DNA sequence: TGTGCCAGCAGCCAAGATCCTAGCGGAGCCTACAATGAGCAGTTCTTC. This translates into CASSQDPSGAYNEQFF.

The chain combines TRBV5-6 with TRBJ2-6; D possibly corresponds to TRBD2 (7 bases). The length of the CDR3 is 17 residues. In germline, CDR1 is SGHDT, CDR2 YYEEEE. Trimming removed 0 bases from V and 0 bases from J, with 10 bases in between. The CDR3 is CASSLVGGASGANVLTF. The CDR3 nucleotides are TGTGCCAGCAGCTTGGTTGGGGGGGCCTCTGGGGCCAACGTCCTGACTTTC.

A note on this clone: This sample includes further DNA sequences coding for the same CDR3. The chain joins TRBV7-2 to TRBJ2-1; 13 bases fit TRBD2. CDR3 length: 15 amino acids. Germline V gives CDR1 SGHTA, CDR2 FQGNSA. V shed 5 bases, J shed 4 bases, and the junction held 2 bases outside the gene matches. The CDR3 nucleotides read TGTGCCAGCAGCCCGGGACTAGCGGGATACAATGAGCAGTTCTTC. Its protein product is CASSPGLAGYNEQFF.

Here the CDR3 reads CASSLDMTGLLTDTQYF. CDR3 in DNA: TGTGCCAGCAGCTTGGATATGACAGGGTTGTTGACAGATACGCAGTATTTT. The rearrangement joins TRBV5-8 to TRBJ2-3; 7 positions match TRBD1. After removal of 0 bases from V and 3 bases from J, the junction contained 10 bases not matched to a gene. Germline V gene data show CDR1 as SGHTS and CDR2 as YDEGEE. This CDR3 is built from 17 residues.

This clone appeared a few times. This chain joins TRBV28 and TRBJ1-1; possibly TRBD1 for D (6 bases). V lost 6 bases to trimming and J lost 7 bases, with 15 bases between them. CDR3 length: 13 residues. Germline assignment: CDR1 MDHEN and CDR2 SYDVKM. The CDR3 bases are TGTGCCAGCAGGGGGGGACACACCCTTGAAGCTTTCTTT. Its translation is CASRGGHTLEAFF.

J is TRBJ2-7 and V is TRBV11-2; 7 bases agree with TRBD1. Germline trimming cut 7 bases from V and 5 bases from J; bases unmatched to any gene: 5. This CDR3 region has 12 residues. Germline loops: CDR1 SGHAT, CDR2 FQNNGV. As DNA, the CDR3 is TGTGCCAGCACCCCGACAGGGAACGAGCAGTACTTC. It is translated as CASTPTGNEQYF. The variable domain in full, with the rest retrieved from reference TRBV11-2 and TRBJ2-7, is EAGVAQSPRYKIIEKRQSVAFWCNPISGHATLYWYQQILGQGPKLLIQFQNNGVVDDSQLPKDRFSAERLKGVDSTLKIQPAKLEDSAVYLCASTPTGNEQYFGPGTRLTVT.

The CDR3 nucleotides read TGTGCCAGCAGCGTAGAGACTAGCGGGAGGGCCACAGATACGCAGTATTTT. Its translation is CASSVETSGRATDTQYF. The V and J genes are TRBV9 and TRBJ2-3; the match to TRBD2 covers 14 bases. The trim removed 0 bases at V and 2 bases at J, leaving 2 bases unmatched. The CDR3 spans 17 residues. From germline, CDR1 is SGDLS and CDR2 YYNGEE.

The chain uses TRBV28 and TRBJ1-1; tentative D call: TRBD1 (5 bases). V was clipped by 1 base and J by 4 bases, with 13 bases between them. The CDR3 is 15 amino acids. Per germline, CDR1 MDHEN and CDR2 SYDVKM. CDR3 sequence reads: CASSLSWGRGTEAFF. In nucleotides, the CDR3 is TGTGCCAGCAGTTTATCTTGGGGGAGAGGCACTGAAGCTTTCTTT.